This T cell receptor beta chain was sequenced in a study of T cell responses to AZD1222 COVID-19 vaccine. Sequenced by immunoSEQ multiplex PCR; TCRdb stores in-frame clones only, minus some. Of 110,000 or so clones in the sample, 88% were seen once. Study-wide results and caveats: Clonal diversity was possibly underestimated; the donors were predominantly white British and more often female. The peak T cell response came first, and repertoires were sampled only after it. Increased Spike-specific TCR breadth and depth were observed after two AZD1222 doses.

Points on this clone: What it binds is unknown.

Specimen: peripheral blood, collected on day 0 of AZD1222 vaccination. This receptor was obtained from an adult in good health.

The CDR3 protein is CASSPTLHEQFF. The CDR3 DNA is TGTGCCAGCAGCCCCACGCTGCATGAGCAGTTCTTC. The genes are TRBV12-3 or TRBV12-4 and TRBJ2-1; no reliable D call. V shed 6 bases and J shed 8 bases, with 11 bases lying between them. CDR3 size: 12 residues.